The 32 T cell receptor beta chains given below trace back to one sample, sequenced in a study of blood T cell repertoires in COVID-19. Method: immunoSEQ multiplex PCR; TCRdb's copy keeps in-frame clones and lacks some. Here the sample spans roughly 220,000 clones, around 82% being singletons. The specimen sequenced was peripheral blood. The receptors were sampled from a woman aged 55-69 years with acute or convalescent COVID-19.

In DNA, the CDR3 is TGTGCCAGCAGTTACTCCGCGGGCTCAGAGACCCAGTACTTC. Its protein is CASSYSAGSETQYF. The chain links TRBV6-5 to TRBJ2-5; the D gene is possibly TRBD2 (5 bases). V shed 0 bases and J shed 4 bases, with 9 bases lying between them. Germline lookup yields CDR1 MNHEY and CDR2 SVGAGI. There are 14 residues in the CDR3.

CDR3 in DNA: TGTGCCAGCAGCTCAACGAACCGGGCGGACGGGGGCTATGGCTACACCTTC. Its translation is CASSSTNRADGGYGYTF. This sequence joins TRBV5-5 and TRBJ1-2, with D possibly matching TRBD1 (5 bases). This CDR3 comprises 17 residues. Germline-derived CDR1 and CDR2 are SGHKS and YYEKEE (reference sequence). Trimming left V 3 bases short and J 4 bases short, with 22 bases between.

This chain uses TRBV5-6 with TRBJ2-2, with TRBD1 matching over 7 bases. The CDR3 sequence is 16 residues long. Germline CDR1 reads SGHDT; CDR2 reads YYEEEE. J was trimmed by 3 bases and V by 1 base; bases with no gene match: 6. CDR3 amino acids: CASSLRGRGYTGELFF. As DNA, the CDR3 is TGTGCCAGCAGCTTGCGGGGCAGGGGGTACACCGGGGAGCTGTTTTTT.

The chain carries TRBV28 and TRBJ2-7; 7 bases agree with TRBD2. The germline CDR1 and CDR2 sequences are MDHEN and SYDVKM. This CDR3 contains 15 residues. V dropped 5 bases and J dropped 7; count of bases not matched to a gene: 14. The CDR3 DNA is TGTGCCAGCAGTGATGGGGGGGGACCACTTCGGGAGCAGTACTTC. This translates into CASSDGGGPLREQYF.

The chain couples TRBV14 to TRBJ2-2; 9 positions agree with TRBD2. Germline trimming cut 0 bases from V and 4 bases from J; bases unmatched to any gene: 15. Germline loops: CDR1 SGHDN, CDR2 FVKESK. This CDR3 has 20 amino acids. CDR3 sequence: CASSQDRGTSPTYGTGELFF. CDR3 nucleotides: TGTGCCAGCAGCCAAGATCGCGGGACTAGCCCCACTTACGGCACCGGGGAGCTGTTTTTT.

The CDR3 region is CASSRVNRGDTGELFF. Written as DNA, the CDR3 is TGCGCCAGCAGCCGTGTAAACAGGGGGGACACCGGGGAGCTGTTTTTT. This chain connects TRBV4-1 to TRBJ2-2, with 8 positions matching TRBD1. The CDR3 has 16 residues. The J segment lost 3 bases and the V segment lost 4 bases, leaving 7 bases of the junction unmatched. Germline V gene data show CDR1 as MGHRA and CDR2 as YSYEKL.

The V call is TRBV5-8, the J call TRBJ1-5; D not certain. The CDR3 is 17 amino acids. Germline values: CDR1 SGHTS, CDR2 YDEGEE. Trimming shortened V by 5 bases and J by 7 bases, and 25 bases separated the two germline ends. CDR3 sequence reads: CASSPPVGSLLGQPQHF. CDR3 sequence (DNA): TGTGCCAGCAGTCCCCCAGTGGGTTCTCTTCTGGGCCAGCCCCAGCATTTT.

This clone was recorded only once. The rearrangement uses TRBV6-5 and TRBJ2-7; possibly TRBD2 for D (6 bases). With 4 bases removed from V and 2 bases from J, the gap between germline ends came to 12 bases. The CDR3 extends over 14 amino acids. Germline CDR1 and CDR2: MNHEY and SVGAGI. CDR3 sequence reads: CASSFGGRTYEQYF. The CDR3 DNA reads as TGTGCCAGCAGTTTCGGGGGACGAACCTACGAGCAGTACTTC.

The chain uses TRBV11-1 and TRBJ2-6, with D perhaps matching TRBD2 (6 bases). The ends were cut back, 6 bases at V and 2 bases at J, with 11 bases in the middle. CDR1 is SGHAT and CDR2 is FQDESV in the germline V gene (reference sequence). The CDR3 loop spans 15 amino acids. The CDR3 sequence is CASSKTGAGANVLTF. As DNA, the CDR3 is TGTGCCAGCAGTAAGACGGGGGCTGGGGCCAACGTCCTGACTTTC.

The chain is built from TRBV29-1 and TRBJ1-1; unclear D gene. The V end was cut by 2 bases, the J end by 1 base, with 5 bases between. CDR3 length: 12 residues. The germline V gene has CDR1 SQVTM and CDR2 ANQGSEA. The CDR3 loop is CSVEPGNTEAFF. CDR3 nucleotide sequence: TGCAGCGTTGAACCGGGGAACACTGAAGCTTTCTTT. The full variable domain, in which reference TRBV29-1 and TRBJ1-1 provide the parts outside the CDR3, is SAVISQKPSRDICQRGTSLTIQCQVDSQVTMMFWYRQQPGQSLTLIATANQGSEATYESGFVIDKFPISRPNLTFSTLTVSNMSPEDSSIYLCSVEPGNTEAFFGQGTRLTVV.

This clone was seen a handful of times. This chain links TRBV9 with TRBJ2-1; 9 bases are a match to TRBD2. Germline trimming cut 3 bases from V and 9 bases from J; bases unmatched to any gene: 13. This CDR3 is 16 amino acids long. Looked up from germline, CDR1 is SGDLS and CDR2 is YYNGEE. Here the CDR3 reads CASSGTTGTSLGEQFF. In DNA, the CDR3 is TGTGCCAGCAGCGGAACAACCGGGACTAGCTTAGGTGAGCAGTTCTTC.

This chain joins TRBV5-6 and TRBJ1-6, with 10 bases matching TRBD1. CDR1 is SGHDT, CDR2 YYEEEE, per germline. The CDR3 has 16 amino acids. The junction had 10 bases not matched to a gene; V was cut back by 4 bases and J by 9 bases. In DNA form, the CDR3 reads TGTGCCAGCAGCCCGGGGACAGGGGCGATGGGTTCACCCCTCCACTTT. Translating gives CASSPGTGAMGSPLHF.

This chain joins TRBV27 and TRBJ2-1; possible D gene TRBD2, 6 bases. V shed 3 bases and J shed 6 bases, with 15 bases lying between them. Germline-derived CDR1 and CDR2 are MNHEY and SMNVEV (reference sequence). This CDR3 is 15 amino acids long. CDR3 protein: CASSFRGFHRNEQFF. The CDR3 coding sequence is TGTGCCAGCAGTTTTCGGGGGTTTCATCGCAATGAGCAGTTCTTC.

The J gene is TRBJ1-5, the V gene TRBV6-6; 7 bases are a match to TRBD1. Germline CDR1 is MNHNY and CDR2 is SVGAGI (reference sequence). V lost 0 bases, J lost 7 bases, and 6 bases stayed unmatched. The CDR3 sequence is 15 residues long. The CDR3 DNA sequence: TGTGCCAGCAGTTACTCGGGGGACAGCTGGCAGCCCCAGCATTTT. Translated, it gives CASSYSGDSWQPQHF.

This clone was observed a single time. The V gene is TRBV28, the J gene TRBJ2-7; D remains unclear. Germline V lookup: CDR1 MDHEN, CDR2 SYDVKM. Deletions cut 2 bases from V and 2 bases from J, with 7 bases between. This CDR3 spans 13 amino acids. CDR3 protein: CASSLGKTYEQYF. CDR3 coding DNA: TGTGCCAGCAGTTTAGGCAAGACCTACGAGCAGTACTTC.

This clone occurred a few times. The chain combines TRBV5-4 with TRBJ1-2, with D possibly being TRBD1 (6 bases). The germline V and J ends were trimmed by 6 bases and 1 base, with 10 bases remaining between them. This CDR3 is 13 amino acids long. Germline CDR1 SGHNT, CDR2 YYREEE (reference sequence). CDR3 in DNA: TGTGCCAGCACCAGAGGGGGTAACTATGGCTACACCTTC. Amino acid sequence: CASTRGGNYGYTF.

The rearrangement uses TRBV7-2 and TRBJ2-7; TRBD2 agrees at 9 bases. The junction had 3 bases not matched to a gene; V was cut back by 4 bases and J by 2 bases. Germline values: CDR1 SGHTA, CDR2 FQGNSA. The CDR3 has 14 residues. The CDR3 DNA is TGTGCCAGCAGCTATAAGCGGGGGGCCTACGAGCAGTACTTC. Translated: CASSYKRGAYEQYF.

The DNA of the CDR3 is TGTGCCAGCAGGGTGACCGGGACTAGCGGGGGGGCCTCTCAGTTCTTC. Residues: CASRVTGTSGGASQFF. V usage is TRBV2 and J usage is TRBJ2-1, with TRBD2 matching 16 bases. The V and J ends lost 6 bases and 13 bases, in that order; junction bases with no gene match: 12. The CDR3 sequence is 16 residues long. CDR1 is SNHLY, CDR2 FYNNEI, per germline.

The rearrangement joins TRBV5-4 to TRBJ1-5, with unresolved D. The V and J ends lost 2 bases and 7 bases respectively, with 16 bases between them. From germline, CDR1 is SGHNT and CDR2 YYREEE (reference sequence). The length of the CDR3 is 15 residues. The CDR3 region is CASSFNGLAAQPQHF. DNA for the CDR3: TGTGCCAGCAGCTTTAACGGACTGGCGGCCCAGCCCCAGCATTTT. The complete variable domain, with remaining parts taken from reference TRBV5-4 and TRBJ1-5, reads ETGVTQSPTHLIKTRGQQVTLRCSSQSGHNTVSWYQQALGQGPQFIFQYYREEENGRGNFPPRFSGLQFPNYSSELNVNALELDDSALYLCASSFNGLAAQPQHFGDGTRLSIL.

J is TRBJ2-3 and V is TRBV9; D ambiguous. The CDR3 contains 14 residues. V was cut by 0 bases and J by 6 bases, with 11 bases left in between. CDR1 SGDLS and CDR2 YYNGEE come from the germline V gene. CDR3 loop: CASSVVHPRDTQYF. CDR3 DNA: TGTGCCAGCAGCGTAGTACACCCCAGGGATACGCAGTATTTT.

This clone occurred a few times. At one end, the junction sequence differs from germline, possibly due to a read error. V is TRBV7-7 and J is TRBJ2-7; the match to TRBD2 covers 8 bases. In germline, CDR1 is SSHAT, CDR2 FNYEAQ (reference sequence). The CDR3 covers 15 residues. CDR3 DNA: TGTGCTAGCAGCTTTGGGCCTAGCGGGTCCTACGAGCAGTACTTC. Its protein is CASSFGPSGSYEQYF.

The V gene is TRBV6-4, the J gene TRBJ1-1; TRBD1 might be the D (5 bases). Trimming shortened V by 7 bases and J by 2 bases, and 14 bases separated the two germline ends. Germline CDR1 is MRHNA and CDR2 is SNTAGT. The CDR3 is 14 residues long. This CDR3 is CASTRPTVNTEAFF. As DNA, the CDR3 is TGTGCCAGCACTCGACCGACAGTAAACACTGAAGCTTTCTTT.

The chain joins TRBV6-5 to TRBJ1-1, with D hard to call. V was shortened by 5 bases and J by 10 bases, with 17 bases between the two germline ends. In germline, CDR1 is MNHEY, CDR2 SVGAGI. The CDR3 has 13 amino acids. CDR3 sequence: CASSPLIGYVAFF. The CDR3 nucleotides are TGTGCCAGCAGTCCCCTGATCGGGTACGTAGCTTTCTTT.

V is TRBV5-1 and J is TRBJ1-1, with TRBD1 identical over 9 bases. There are 14 residues in the CDR3. V was pared by 4 bases and J by 4 bases, with 5 bases of the junction left unmatched. Per germline, CDR1 SGHRS and CDR2 YFSETQ. The CDR3 bases are TGCGCCAGCAGCGATACAGGGGGCACCACTGAAGCTTTCTTT. Protein: CASSDTGGTTEAFF.

The genes are TRBV6-1 and TRBJ1-1; no reliable D call. V gave up 2 bases and J gave up 1 base, with 5 bases separating them. This CDR3 has 13 amino acids. Germline V gene sequence: CDR1 MNHNS, CDR2 SASEGT. This CDR3 reads CASSERGNTEAFF. The CDR3 region has the DNA TGTGCCAGCAGTGAACGAGGGAACACTGAAGCTTTCTTT.

The gene calls are TRBV18 and TRBJ2-7; TRBD1 is a possible D gene (5 bases). The CDR3 spans 15 residues. Germline V CDR1 and CDR2: KGHSH, LQKENI. V shed 3 bases and J shed 1 base, with 13 bases lying between them. Here the CDR3 reads CASSPKGKTSYEQYF. In DNA form, the CDR3 reads TGTGCCAGCTCACCGAAGGGGAAAACTTCCTACGAGCAGTACTTC.

The V call is TRBV11-1, the J call TRBJ2-1; D is perhaps TRBD1 (6 bases). This CDR3 has 16 amino acids. V lost 4 bases and J 0 bases, leaving 13 bases between the germline ends. Germline V gives CDR1 SGHAT, CDR2 FQDESV (reference sequence). The CDR3 reads CASSSGQSSSYNEQFF. CDR3 nucleotides: TGTGCCAGCAGCTCCGGACAGTCTAGCTCCTACAATGAGCAGTTCTTC.

The V call is TRBV19, the J call TRBJ2-7, with 7 bases lining up with TRBD1. Losses at the gene ends were 6 bases for V and 3 bases for J; bases not matched to a gene: 8. CDR3 size: 14 residues. Germline V lookup: CDR1 LNHDA, CDR2 SQIVND (reference sequence). The CDR3 coding sequence is TGTGCCAGTAGCGTACAGGGGAAATACTACGAGCAGTACTTC. It yields the protein CASSVQGKYYEQYF.

The chain joins TRBV5-1 to TRBJ1-4; D call uncertain. V lost 9 bases and J lost 14, with 29 bases in between. The CDR3 has 15 residues. Germline CDR1 and CDR2: SGHRS and YFSETQ. The CDR3 bases are TGCGCCACCCCTATTAACAGAGTACCTTCTCGAAGGCTGTTTTTT. It translates to CATPINRVPSRRLFF.

V is TRBV2 and J is TRBJ1-6; 11 bases fit TRBD1. The CDR3 is made up of 19 amino acids. The J segment lost 0 bases and the V segment lost 8 bases, leaving 12 bases of the junction unmatched. Germline values: CDR1 SNHLY, CDR2 FYNNEI. The CDR3 bases are TGTGCCAGCTCCTTTGGACAGGGGGCCTCCAGCTCCTATAATTCACCCCTCCACTTT. Encoded protein: CASSFGQGASSSYNSPLHF.

V and J are TRBV10-3 and TRBJ2-3; 8 bases match TRBD2. Germline V lookup: CDR1 ENHRY, CDR2 SYGVKD. This CDR3 has 16 amino acids. Trimming took 4 bases from V and 1 from J; bases not matched to a gene: 7. This chain's CDR3 is CAISVDGSGGTDTQYF. The CDR3 DNA follows: TGTGCCATCAGTGTAGACGGTAGCGGGGGCACAGATACGCAGTATTTT.

CDR3 DNA: TGTGCCAGCAGAGACAGGGAATTTCAGCCCCAGCATTTT. Translated, it gives CASRDREFQPQHF. The chain is built from TRBV6-5 and TRBJ1-5; 7 nucleotides agree with TRBD1. Germline trimming cut 6 bases from V and 6 bases from J; bases unmatched to any gene: 5. The CDR3 length is 13 residues. CDR1 and CDR2 from the germline V gene are MNHEY and SVGAGI.